One sample yielded the 28 T cell receptor beta chains listed below, sequenced in a study of CD8+CD57+ T cells in acquired aplastic anemia. All sequencing subjects had displayed CD8+CD57+ cell expansion on flow cytometry. The template used for profiling TCR beta VDJ and CDR3 was genomic DNA. MiXCR, applied by TCRdb to the reads, yields one record per CDR3 protein. This table holds 400,000 to 600,000 distinct CDR3 sequences, around 33% found once. Sequencing was performed on sorted CD4+, CD8+, or CD8+CD57+ T cells (not recorded which) from PBMCs. These receptors were obtained from a human donor with aplastic anemia.

A note on this clonotype: This may stem from a read error, because a much larger clone lies one nucleotide away. The rearrangement links TRBV19 to TRBJ1-1; perhaps TRBD1 as D (5 bases). The CDR3 has 13 amino acids. Trimming cost V 6 bases and J 5 bases, with 13 bases left between them. The germline V gene has CDR1 LNHDA and CDR2 SQIVND (reference sequence). The CDR3 coding sequence is TGTGCCAGTAGAACTGTCGAGGGGACTGAAGCTTTCTTT. Protein product: CASRTVEGTEAFF. Filled out from reference TRBV19 and TRBJ1-1, the complete variable domain reads DGGITQSPKYLFRKEGQNVTLSCEQNLNHDAMYWYRQDPGQGLRLIYYSQIVNDFQKGDIAEGYSVSREKKESFPLTVTSAQKNPTAFYLCASRTVEGTEAFFGQGTRLTVV.

V usage is TRBV3-1 and J usage is TRBJ2-7; no definite D call. From germline, CDR1 is LGHDT and CDR2 YNNKEL (reference sequence). Trimming shortened V by 1 base and J by 3 bases, and 7 bases separated the two germline ends. CDR3 length equals 13 residues. The CDR3 reads CASSQAPFYEQYF. The CDR3 nucleotides are TGTGCCAGCAGCCAAGCTCCCTTCTACGAGCAGTACTTC.

This clonotype was counted many times. This chain links TRBV20-1 with TRBJ1-1; 7 bases are shared with TRBD1. This CDR3 is built from 11 residues. Germline values: CDR1 DFQATT, CDR2 SNEGSKA (reference sequence). Losses at the gene ends were 3 bases for V and 8 bases for J; bases not matched to a gene: 3. The CDR3 here is CSARGTDEAFF. The CDR3, as DNA: TGCAGTGCTAGGGGGACAGACGAAGCTTTCTTT.

A note on this clonotype: This may stem from a read error, because a much larger clone lies one nucleotide away. The V and J genes are TRBV7-2 and TRBJ1-3; D is ambiguous. This CDR3 is built from 13 residues. Germline V gene lookup returns CDR1 SGHTA and CDR2 FQGNSA. The CDR3 nucleotides read TGTGCCTGCAGCCCAGTGTCAGGAAACACCATATATTTT. Its translation is CACSPVSGNTIYF.

This clonotype was found many times. The chain couples TRBV15 to TRBJ2-7; D may match TRBD1 or TRBD2 (5 bases each). The CDR3 loop spans 16 amino acids. Germline CDR1 reads LNHNV; CDR2 reads YYDKDF (reference sequence). V lost 5 bases and J lost 0, with 17 bases in between. CDR3 nucleotides: TGTGCCACCAGCCCGGGGCGGCAGTCGAGCTCCTACGAGCAGTACTTC. It is translated as CATSPGRQSSSYEQYF.

This clonotype was seen at least ten times. The chain has TRBV5-1 and TRBJ1-6, with 8 bases identical to TRBD1. Per germline, CDR1 SGHRS and CDR2 YFSETQ. This CDR3 contains 17 residues. After removal of 3 bases from V and 9 bases from J, the junction contained 14 bases not matched to a gene. DNA of the CDR3: TGCGCCAGCAGCTACGCCGGACAGGGTGGAAGTAGTTCACCCCTCCACTTT. It encodes CASSYAGQGGSSSPLHF.

The V call is TRBV19, the J call TRBJ1-2; D gene uncertain. The V gene lost 7 bases and the J gene lost 4 bases, with 16 bases spanning the gap. The germline V gene encodes CDR1 LNHDA and CDR2 SQIVND (reference sequence). CDR3 length equals 14 residues. CDR3 in DNA: TGTGCCAGTACCGTGGGTGTAGGGTCCTATGGCTACACCTTC. Translating it yields CASTVGVGSYGYTF.

As concerns this clonotype: Given a much more abundant clone one base away, this may be a read error. This chain links TRBV29-1 with TRBJ1-1, with no clear D. CDR1 is SQVTM, CDR2 ANQGSEA, per germline. The V and J ends lost 7 bases and 2 bases respectively, with 17 bases between them. CDR3 length: 14 amino acids. CDR3 in amino acids: CSAEAAGFNTEAFF. The DNA for the CDR3 is TGCAGCGCCGAAGCGGCGGGATTTAACACTGAAGCTTTCTTT.

This clonotype was observed once. The chain is built from TRBV12-3 or TRBV12-4 and TRBJ2-1; D may be TRBD2 (6 bases). The CDR3 is made up of 17 amino acids. Trimming stripped 8 bases from V and 8 bases from J, with 28 bases between. The chain's CDR3 is CASLQLPGVRKVDEQFF. The CDR3 bases are TGTGCCAGCTTACAACTCCCGGGGGTCAGGAAGGTCGATGAGCAGTTCTTC.

This clonotype was recorded many times. The chain has TRBV3-1 and TRBJ2-7, with a possible D match to TRBD1 (5 bases). The germline V gene has CDR1 LGHDT and CDR2 YNNKEL (reference sequence). The CDR3 length is 17 residues. The V and J ends lost 3 bases and 1 base respectively, with 19 bases between them. The CDR3, as DNA: TGTGCCAGCAGCCAGAGCGACCCAGGGCTGGGGTCCTACGAGCAGTACTTC. It codes for CASSQSDPGLGSYEQYF.

Many counts were recorded for this clonotype. The chain has TRBV2 and TRBJ1-2; a weak D match, TRBD1 (5 bases). The CDR3 has 12 amino acids. V lost 6 bases to trimming and J lost 5 bases, with 10 bases between them. Per the germline V gene, CDR1 is SNHLY and CDR2 is FYNNEI. The CDR3 region has the DNA TGTGCCAGCAGAGGGGACGGATATGGCTACACCTTC. Its protein is CASRGDGYGYTF.

The chain links TRBV19 to TRBJ2-7; 9 bases are shared with TRBD1. Trimming took 9 bases from V and 1 from J; bases not matched to a gene: 13. The CDR3 totals 16 residues. The V gene's germline CDR1 is LNHDA and CDR2 SQIVND (reference sequence). The CDR3, as DNA: TGTGCCAGCAGTTTACTCGGGACAGGGAATTCCTACGAGCAGTACTTC. It translates to CASSLLGTGNSYEQYF.

As concerns this clonotype: A read error may explain this, as a much larger clone is one base away. The V and J genes are TRBV19 and TRBJ1-3, with D possibly TRBD1 on 6 matching bases. Between the trimmed V and J ends, which lost 11 bases and 0 bases, there was a span of 14 bases. CDR3 length equals 14 residues. Per the germline V gene, CDR1 is LNHDA and CDR2 is SQIVND (reference sequence). CDR3 coding DNA: TGTGCCGGTACTGACAGGAGCTCTGGAAACACCATATATTTT. Amino acids: CAGTDRSSGNTIYF.

The J gene is TRBJ1-4, the V gene TRBV20-1, with TRBD1 as a possible D gene (6 bases). There are 12 residues in the CDR3. V was cut by 3 bases and J by 10 bases, with 12 bases left in between. Germline CDR1 DFQATT, CDR2 SNEGSKA (reference sequence). The CDR3 loop reads CSASEGGTKLFF. The CDR3 DNA is TGCAGTGCTAGTGAAGGGGGGACAAAACTGTTTTTT.

V gene TRBV7-9 combines with J gene TRBJ2-1; D unclear. Germline CDR1 reads SEHNR; CDR2 reads FQNEAQ (reference sequence). The V and J ends lost 5 bases and 9 bases respectively, with 11 bases between them. The CDR3 is 12 amino acids. This chain's CDR3 is CASSPFGVEQFF. CDR3 nucleotides: TGTGCCAGCAGCCCGTTTGGGGTTGAGCAGTTCTTC.

This clonotype showed up many times. The chain employs TRBV9 and TRBJ2-7; TRBD2 matches at 10 bases. Germline-derived CDR1 and CDR2 are SGDLS and YYNGEE. The CDR3 totals 15 residues. Trimming cost V 0 bases and J 2 bases; bases outside gene matches: 2. The CDR3 is CASSVAGTSAYEQYF. CDR3 nucleotide sequence: TGTGCCAGCAGCGTAGCCGGGACTAGCGCCTACGAGCAGTACTTC.

This clonotype was picked up a small number of times. The rearrangement links TRBV27 to TRBJ1-6; 9 bases fit TRBD1. CDR1 and CDR2 from the germline V gene are MNHEY and SMNVEV (reference sequence). V was clipped by 3 bases and J by 7 bases; unmatched bases: 4. The CDR3 totals 15 residues. This CDR3 reads CASSFGQGKNSPLHF. CDR3 nucleotides: TGTGCCAGCAGTTTTGGACAGGGGAAGAATTCACCCCTCCACTTT.

The V gene is TRBV30, the J gene TRBJ2-7; TRBD1 aligns across 7 bases. With 5 bases clipped from V and 0 bases from J, the junction kept 10 bases outside the gene matches. The CDR3 runs to 15 residues. Germline V gives CDR1 GTSNPN, CDR2 SVGIG (reference sequence). This CDR3 is CAWSGDSSSSYEQYF. The CDR3 DNA follows: TGTGCCTGGTCCGGGGACAGCTCCAGCTCCTACGAGCAGTACTTC.

This clonotype was detected once. The chain carries TRBV6-5 and TRBJ2-3; D remains unclear. CDR1 and CDR2 from the germline V gene are MNHEY and SVGAGI. The length of the CDR3 is 14 residues. With 0 bases removed from V and 0 bases from J, the gap between germline ends came to 4 bases. This chain's CDR3 is CASSYSRSTDTQYF. CDR3 nucleotides: TGTGCCAGCAGTTACTCCCGGAGCACAGATACGCAGTATTTT.

The rearrangement uses TRBV5-1 and TRBJ1-2, with D unclear. Germline CDR1 is SGHRS and CDR2 is YFSETQ. The CDR3 has 16 residues. The germline V and J ends were trimmed by 2 bases and 1 base, with 15 bases remaining between them. CDR3 residues: CASSFLPSGYNYGYTF. Here the CDR3 DNA reads TGCGCCAGCAGCTTTTTACCCTCGGGATATAACTATGGCTACACCTTC. The full variable domain, rest sourced from reference TRBV5-1 and TRBJ1-2, is KAGVTQTPRYLIKTRGQQVTLSCSPISGHRSVSWYQQTPGQGLQFLFEYFSETQRNKGNFPGRFSGRQFSNSRSEMNVSTLELGDSALYLCASSFLPSGYNYGYTFGSGTRLTVV.

This clonotype was seen ten or more times. The genes are TRBV2 and TRBJ1-1; 8 nucleotides match TRBD1. The CDR3 consists of 15 residues. Trimming took 7 bases from V and 5 from J; bases not matched to a gene: 12. The germline V gene has CDR1 SNHLY and CDR2 FYNNEI. As DNA, the CDR3 is TGTGCCAGCACACCATCACAGGGGGACGGGACTGAAGCTTTCTTT. Its protein product is CASTPSQGDGTEAFF.

This clonotype has ten or more counts. V and J are TRBV7-9 and TRBJ2-3; D is unclear. Trimming cost V 8 bases and J 3 bases, with 12 bases left between them. This CDR3 is built from 13 residues. From germline, CDR1 is SEHNR and CDR2 FQNEAQ (reference sequence). The CDR3 reads CASLTLRTDTQYF. CDR3 nucleotides: TGTGCCAGCCTTACCCTTAGGACAGATACGCAGTATTTT.

The J gene is TRBJ1-6, the V gene TRBV5-6; 10 nucleotides align to TRBD1. The germline V gene has CDR1 SGHDT and CDR2 YYEEEE. Trimming removed 3 bases from V and 5 bases from J; junction bases left unmatched: 5. This CDR3 contains 16 residues. The CDR3 sequence is CASSSDRGRDNSPLHF. DNA of the CDR3: TGTGCCAGCAGCTCCGACAGGGGGCGCGATAATTCACCCCTCCACTTT.

The chain links TRBV30 to TRBJ2-5; D is uncertain. The germline gives CDR1 GTSNPN, CDR2 SVGIG (reference sequence). Trimming took off 0 bases at V and 5 bases at J, with 4 bases between the two ends. The CDR3 contains 11 residues. The DNA for the CDR3 is TGTGCCTGGAGTGTATCCGAGACCCAGTACTTC. It codes for CAWSVSETQYF.

The table lists this clonotype with a few counts. The chain uses TRBV20-1 and TRBJ2-3; D remains ambiguous. The CDR3 extends over 13 amino acids. Trimming cost V 5 bases and J 3 bases, with 12 bases left between them. Germline V gene data show CDR1 as DFQATT and CDR2 as SNEGSKA (reference sequence). The CDR3: CSAPTPVTDTQYF. The CDR3, as DNA: TGCAGTGCTCCGACCCCCGTGACAGATACGCAGTATTTT.

This clonotype showed up just a few times. V gene TRBV14 combines with J gene TRBJ2-5; 10 nucleotides agree with TRBD1. V shed 1 base, J shed 5 bases, and the junction held 7 bases outside the gene matches. CDR3 size: 16 residues. Germline values: CDR1 SGHDN, CDR2 FVKESK. The CDR3 coding sequence is TGTGCCAGCAGCCAAGTTGACAGGGGGCTCGGGGAGACCCAGTACTTC. Translation gives CASSQVDRGLGETQYF.

The chain has TRBV12-3 or TRBV12-4 and TRBJ2-3; a possible D gene is TRBD1 (6 bases). Trimming took off 0 bases at V and 5 bases at J, with 15 bases between the two ends. This CDR3 contains 16 residues. The CDR3 region is CASSLAGQFLKDTQYF. The CDR3 coding sequence is TGTGCCAGCAGTTTAGCCGGACAGTTTCTTAAAGATACGCAGTATTTT.

The CDR3 loop reads CAWGVGPQPQHF. DNA for the CDR3: TGTGCCTGGGGGGTCGGACCTCAGCCCCAGCATTTT. The J gene is TRBJ1-5, the V gene TRBV5-7, with a possible D match to TRBD1 (5 bases). Being an ORF, TRBV5-7 has a function that is uncertain. The CDR3 has 12 amino acids. V lost 10 bases and J lost 6, with 14 bases in between.